These T cell receptor beta chains were read from a single sample in a study of regulatory T cells in long-lasting Graves disease. TCRdb ran MiXCR on the multiplex PCR reads and lists one entry per CDR3 protein. This sample has hundreds of thousands of distinct CDR3 sequences; 12% occur once, and the top ten carry roughly 8.9%. These data were likewise used in another study, on T cells in Graves' hyperthyroidism and ophthalmopathy.

The source material was peripheral blood mononuclear cells (PBMCs), sampled at new diagnosis, from a patient treated with antithyroid drugs. The receptors were sampled from a woman aged 30 to 39 with Graves disease. Both conserved end residues are part of each CDR3. A D gene is named only where the DNA matches it firmly. Clone size is given for some rows only: seen once, a few or many times, or a class if the clone is expanded.

TRBV19	TRBJ2-5	TRBD1	many	TGTGCCAGTAGTTCTCGGACAGGGAGGGAGACCCAGTACTTC	CASSSRTGRETQYF
TRBV29-1	TRBJ2-5	NA	many	TGCAGCGTCGACGATACAGGGCCAGAGACCCAGTACTTC	CSVDDTGPETQYF
TRBV2	TRBJ1-3	NA	many	TGTGCCAGCAGTTGGGGGCCAAGGGCCGGAAACACCATATATTTT	CASSWGPRAGNTIYF
TRBV19	TRBJ1-1	TRBD1	many	TGTGCCATCGGGACAGGGAACACTGAAGCTTTCTTT	CAIGTGNTEAFF
TRBV6-2/TRBV6-3	TRBJ2-4	TRBD1	few	TGTGCCAGCAGTGCACAGGGACAGGGATCCAAAAACATTCAGTACTTC	CASSAQGQGSKNIQYF
TRBV12-3/TRBV12-4	TRBJ2-7	TRBD2	NA	TGTGCCAGCAGTTTGCGGGACTACAAGCAGTACTTC	CASSLRDYKQYF
TRBV5-1	TRBJ1-4	NA	many	TGCGCCAGCTCCCACGGATTTAATAATGAAAAACTGTTTTTT	CASSHGFNNEKLFF
TRBV6-2/TRBV6-3	TRBJ1-3	NA	many	TGTGCCAGCAGTGAAACGCCCGGCTCTGGAAACACCATATATTTT	CASSETPGSGNTIYF
TRBV5-1	TRBJ2-7	NA	NA	TGCGCCAGCAGCGTATCGGGGCTCAGGGTGAACGAGCAGTACTTC	CASSVSGLRVNEQYF
TRBV5-4	TRBJ2-1	TRBD2	few	TGTGCCAGCAGCTTGCAACTAGCGGGACGGGAGCAGTTCTTC	CASSLQLAGREQFF
TRBV28	TRBJ2-7	TRBD1	many	TGTGCCAGCAGCTTTACCGGGACAGCCACCTACGAGCAGTACTTC	CASSFTGTATYEQYF
TRBV20-1	TRBJ2-7	NA	many	TGCAGTGCTGGTCCGGGATACGGGCAGTACTTC	CSAGPGYGQYF
TRBV20-1	TRBJ2-7	NA	many	TGCAGTGCCGCGCCAACCTACGAGCAGTACTTC	CSAAPTYEQYF
TRBV5-5	TRBJ1-3	TRBD1	few	TGTGCCAGCAGCTTGGAAAGGACAGGGGTAAACACCATATATTTT	CASSLERTGVNTIYF
TRBV7-6	TRBJ1-1	NA	many	TGTGCCAGCAGCTTAGGGGAAAATGTTGAAGCTTTCTTT	CASSLGENVEAFF
TRBV29-1	TRBJ2-1	NA	many	TGCAGCTTCAAGGACAGCCTGACCTACAATGAGCAGTTCTTC	CSFKDSLTYNEQFF
TRBV4-3	TRBJ2-1	NA	once	TGCGCCAGCAGCCAAGATAAGGGAGCAGCGGATGAGCAGTTCTTC	CASSQDKGAADEQFF
TRBV28	TRBJ2-5	TRBD1	once	TGTGCCAGCAGTGCATTACAGGGGGCACAAGAGACCCAGTACTTC	CASSALQGAQETQYF
TRBV5-5	TRBJ1-1	NA	NA	TGTGCCAGCAGCTCGGGATCTTTGAACACTGAAGCTTTCTTT	CASSSGSLNTEAFF
TRBV29-1	TRBJ2-7	NA	many	TGCAGCACCGCGACAGGTTACGAGCAGTACTTC	CSTATGYEQYF
TRBV11-1	TRBJ2-2	NA	many	TGTGCCAGCAGCTTAGTGAGGAGCACCGGGGAGCTGTTTTTT	CASSLVRSTGELFF
TRBV12-3/TRBV12-4	TRBJ2-2	NA	many	TGTGCCAGCAGTTCCCAGAGGTTCGGGGAGCTGTTTTTT	CASSSQRFGELFF
TRBV20-1	TRBJ1-1	TRBD1	many	TGCAGTGCTGACAGGGGGCGAGACACTGAAGCTTTCTTT	CSADRGRDTEAFF
TRBV10-3	TRBJ1-6	NA	many	TGTGCCATCAGTGAGTCGTCGCTGATAAGTAGTAATTCACCCCTCCACTTT	CAISESSLISSNSPLHF
TRBV9	TRBJ2-3	TRBD2	few	TGTGCCAGCAGCCCCGGGGAGGGTCGGGATACGCAGTATTTT	CASSPGEGRDTQYF
TRBV7-9	TRBJ2-1	NA	NA	TGTGCCAGCAGCCACAGACTAGTTAAGATGGATGAGCAGTTCTTC	CASSHRLVKMDEQFF
TRBV4-2	TRBJ1-4	TRBD1	many	TGTGCCAGCAGCCGACGGGACAGGGGAGATGAAAAACTGTTTTTT	CASSRRDRGDEKLFF
TRBV7-9	TRBJ1-1	TRBD1	NA	TGTGCCAGCAGCTTAGGTGACAGGGCGAACACTGAAGCTTTCTTT	CASSLGDRANTEAFF
TRBV6-1	TRBJ1-5	NA	NA	TGTGCCAGCAGTCGCCCGGGGACTCAGCCCCAGCATTTT	CASSRPGTQPQHF
TRBV6-2/TRBV6-3	TRBJ2-7	TRBD2	few	TGTGCCAGCAGTCCCCGACCGACTAGCGGGACCCGGGAGCAGTACTTC	CASSPRPTSGTREQYF
TRBV29-1	TRBJ2-1	TRBD2	NA	TGCAGCGCCCAAGGGGGACTAGCGGGAGTCTCCGCGAACAATGAGCAGTTCTTC	CSAQGGLAGVSANNEQFF
TRBV19	TRBJ1-1	NA	many	TGTGCCAGTCAAGAGGGGGACACCGGACAAACCTCGAACACTGAAGCTTTCTTT	CASQEGDTGQTSNTEAFF